This T cell receptor beta chain was identified in a study of long-term antiretroviral therapy in people with HIV. Regarding the study as a whole: ART adherence, viral resistance and therapy changes went unrecorded. In HIV, the repertoires covered a tighter span of CDR3 lengths than in controls.

With survey level as its setting, the immunoSEQ assay was v3.0. Sequencing used immunoSEQ multiplex PCR; TCRdb keeps in-frame clones, though not all of them. Of tens of thousands of clones detected, around four fifths appear once; the ten largest clones hold 7.9%. V dropped 5 bases and J dropped 1; count of bases not matched to a gene: 4. The germline CDR1 and CDR2 sequences are SGHRS and YFSETQ. The CDR3 runs to 14 residues. Two or more post-ART PBMC samples, plus at least one pre-ART sample, were available for each donor. It was in the United States that all participants with HIV were treated. About this clone: The antigen remains undetermined. This same CDR3 is encoded by further DNA sequences in the sample.

The chain links TRBV5-1 to TRBJ1-1, with 8 bases matching TRBD1. The sequence came from a man younger than 35 with HIV. This specimen was unsorted PBMCs, taken 0.4 years before starting antiretroviral therapy. CDR3 DNA: TGCGCCAGCAGTCCCGGGACAGGGAACACTGAAGCTTTCTTT. Its translation is CASSPGTGNTEAFF.